This TCR beta chain was recovered during a study of spatial heterogeneity in lung cancer. General study findings and limits: Ubiquitous expanded tumor TCRs were seen in blood more at resection than at follow-up.

V was cut by 0 bases and J by 8 bases, with 11 bases left in between. The length of the CDR3 is 15 residues. In germline, CDR1 is MNHEY, CDR2 SVGAGI. Details on this clonotype: Its specificity is not known.

Using its own MiXCR run on the 5' RACE reads, TCRdb lists one record per CDR3 protein. Of roughly 80,000 distinct CDR3 sequences in the sample, roughly an eighth were seen once. Time point described: sample taken at primary tumor resection. Whole RNA came from tumor, nontumor lung or frozen PBMC and was sequenced without being sorted. The source was PBMCs, collected at surgery. The chain joins TRBV6-5 to TRBJ1-6; D call uncertain. This receptor was identified in a male donor with early-stage non-small cell lung cancer. CDR3 region: CASSYSQQLHSPLHF. As DNA, the CDR3 is TGTGCCAGCAGTTACTCGCAACAGTTACATTCACCCCTCCACTTT.